Listed below are T cell receptor beta chains from one sample, sequenced in a study of blood T cell repertoires in COVID-19. Repertoires were generated with immunoSEQ multiplex PCR, while TCRdb's copy carries only in-frame clones and drops some. The sample yields hundreds of thousands of clones, 89% seen once. The sample taken for sequencing was PBMCs or T cells enriched from blood (not recorded which). The receptors stem from a woman aged 40 to 55 who had recovered from COVID-19. Each CDR3 is given with its conserved first and last residue. A D gene is named only where the DNA matches it firmly. Clone size, where shown, is once, few, many, or a class for clones that have expanded.

d_gene: .
v_gene: TRBV28
abundance: .
j_gene: TRBJ1-2
CDR3nt: TGTGCCAGCAGTCCAGGGACACGACGTGGCTACACCTTC
CDR3aa: CASSPGTRRGYTF

d_gene: .
v_gene: TRBV28
abundance: .
j_gene: TRBJ2-3
CDR3nt: TGTGCCAGCAGTTCCACTCGAGATACGCAGTATTTT
CDR3aa: CASSSTRDTQYF

d_gene: .
v_gene: TRBV18
abundance: .
j_gene: TRBJ2-5
CDR3nt: TGTGCCAGCTCAGACAGTCTGGGGGAGACCCAGTACTTC
CDR3aa: CASSDSLGETQYF

d_gene: .
v_gene: TRBV5-1
abundance: .
j_gene: TRBJ1-3
CDR3nt: TGCGCCAGCAGCCGATCTAGTGCCCACTCTGGAAACACCATATATTTT
CDR3aa: CASSRSSAHSGNTIYF

d_gene: .
v_gene: TRBV30
abundance: .
j_gene: TRBJ1-2
CDR3nt: TGTGCCTGGAGCTCTTCTAACTATGGCTACACCTTC
CDR3aa: CAWSSSNYGYTF

d_gene: .
v_gene: TRBV30
abundance: .
j_gene: TRBJ1-2
CDR3nt: TGTGCCTGGAGTAGTTGGTCAGGGGATGGCTACACCTTC
CDR3aa: CAWSSWSGDGYTF

d_gene: .
v_gene: TRBV29-1
abundance: .
j_gene: TRBJ1-5
CDR3nt: TGCAGCGTTGGGGGCGGGAGCGCGCCCCAGCATTTT
CDR3aa: CSVGGGSAPQHF

d_gene: .
v_gene: TRBV28
abundance: .
j_gene: TRBJ1-1
CDR3nt: TGTGCCAGCAGTTTGCCTGAGGGAATCGGCACTGAAGCTTTCTTT
CDR3aa: CASSLPEGIGTEAFF

d_gene: .
v_gene: TRBV19
abundance: .
j_gene: TRBJ2-1
CDR3nt: TGTGCCAGTACCGTTCGGGGGGCGGGTGAGCAGTTCTTC
CDR3aa: CASTVRGAGEQFF

d_gene: TRBD1
v_gene: TRBV6-5
abundance: .
j_gene: TRBJ1-6
CDR3nt: TGTGCCAGCAGACTAAGGACAGGGCGATCACCCCTCCACTTT
CDR3aa: CASRLRTGRSPLHF

d_gene: .
v_gene: TRBV9
abundance: once
j_gene: TRBJ2-3
CDR3nt: TGTGCCAGCAGCGTGGGAGGAAGCGATACGCAGTATTTT
CDR3aa: CASSVGGSDTQYF

d_gene: TRBD2
v_gene: TRBV2
abundance: .
j_gene: TRBJ2-7
CDR3nt: TGTGCCAGCAGCGACAGGACTAGCGGTGGACGCGAGCAGTACTTC
CDR3aa: CASSDRTSGGREQYF

d_gene: TRBD2
v_gene: TRBV29-1
abundance: .
j_gene: TRBJ2-5
CDR3nt: TGCAGCGTCGGGACTAGCGCCCAAGAGACCCAGTACTTC
CDR3aa: CSVGTSAQETQYF

d_gene: TRBD2
v_gene: TRBV9
abundance: .
j_gene: TRBJ2-1
CDR3nt: TGTGCCAGCAGCGTATTATTAGCGGGGTACAATGAGCAGTTCTTC
CDR3aa: CASSVLLAGYNEQFF

d_gene: TRBD2
v_gene: TRBV5-5
abundance: .
j_gene: TRBJ2-7
CDR3nt: TGTGCCAGCAGCTTGGTCGGCGGGACTAGCTTCGAGCAGTACTTC
CDR3aa: CASSLVGGTSFEQYF

d_gene: .
v_gene: TRBV5-1
abundance: .
j_gene: TRBJ2-7
CDR3nt: TGCGCCAGCAGCTTGTCAGGTTACGAGCAGTACTTC
CDR3aa: CASSLSGYEQYF

d_gene: .
v_gene: TRBV27
abundance: .
j_gene: TRBJ1-5
CDR3nt: TGTGCCAGCAGGAATCGGGGGGGCAATCAGCCCCAGCATTTT
CDR3aa: CASRNRGGNQPQHF

d_gene: TRBD2
v_gene: TRBV18
abundance: .
j_gene: TRBJ2-7
CDR3nt: TGTGCCAGCTCACCGGGGGGGTTCGTCCGTACTAGCGGATACGAGCAGTACTTC
CDR3aa: CASSPGGFVRTSGYEQYF

d_gene: .
v_gene: TRBV6-5
abundance: .
j_gene: TRBJ2-5
CDR3nt: TGTGCCAGCAGCGCCGGCTGGGGAGTCCAAGAGACCCAGTACTTC
CDR3aa: CASSAGWGVQETQYF

d_gene: TRBD1
v_gene: TRBV27
abundance: .
j_gene: TRBJ2-4
CDR3nt: TGTGCCAGTAGGGACAGCGCCTTAGGCAAAAACATTCAGTACTTC
CDR3aa: CASRDSALGKNIQYF

d_gene: .
v_gene: TRBV7-6
abundance: .
j_gene: TRBJ1-1
CDR3nt: TGTGCCAGCAGCTTACTGGGGCGGAACACTGAAGCTTTCTTT
CDR3aa: CASSLLGRNTEAFF

d_gene: .
v_gene: TRBV7-2
abundance: .
j_gene: TRBJ2-5
CDR3nt: TGTGCCAGCAAAGCAGGGGCAGTTCAAGAGACCCAGTACTTC
CDR3aa: CASKAGAVQETQYF

d_gene: .
v_gene: TRBV5-1
abundance: .
j_gene: TRBJ1-5
CDR3nt: TGCGCCAGCAGCATAGGGACTGGTAATAGCAATCAGCCCCAGCATTTT
CDR3aa: CASSIGTGNSNQPQHF

d_gene: TRBD1
v_gene: TRBV11-2
abundance: .
j_gene: TRBJ2-5
CDR3nt: TGTGCCAGCAGCTTCCAACCCGGGACAGGGGTGGAGACCCAGTACTTC
CDR3aa: CASSFQPGTGVETQYF

d_gene: TRBD1
v_gene: TRBV7-8
abundance: .
j_gene: TRBJ2-2
CDR3nt: TGTGCCAGCAGCCAACCGACAGGGAGAGACACCGGGGAGCTGTTTTTT
CDR3aa: CASSQPTGRDTGELFF

d_gene: .
v_gene: TRBV7-8
abundance: .
j_gene: TRBJ2-2
CDR3nt: TGTGCCAGCAAGGGCGGGACGAACACCGGGGAGCTGTTTTTT
CDR3aa: CASKGGTNTGELFF

d_gene: .
v_gene: TRBV19
abundance: .
j_gene: TRBJ2-1
CDR3nt: TGTGCCAGTAGTATCTGGGCTGAGAGCTCCTACAATGAGCAGTTCTTC
CDR3aa: CASSIWAESSYNEQFF

d_gene: .
v_gene: TRBV29-1
abundance: .
j_gene: TRBJ1-1
CDR3nt: TGCAGCGTTGAAGGGGCCATTGGTGGGGCTTTCTTT
CDR3aa: CSVEGAIGGAFF

d_gene: .
v_gene: TRBV28
abundance: .
j_gene: TRBJ2-1
CDR3nt: TGTGCCAGCAGTTCGACTAGCAATGAGCAGTTCTTC
CDR3aa: CASSSTSNEQFF

d_gene: TRBD2
v_gene: TRBV6-5
abundance: .
j_gene: TRBJ2-7
CDR3nt: TGTGCCAGCAGGCCAGCAGCGGGGCAGTACGAGCAGTACTTC
CDR3aa: CASRPAAGQYEQYF

d_gene: .
v_gene: TRBV11-3
abundance: few
j_gene: TRBJ2-7
CDR3nt: TGTGCCAGCAGCTTACGTAGCGCTCCTTCCTACGAGCAGTACTTC
CDR3aa: CASSLRSAPSYEQYF

d_gene: .
v_gene: TRBV10-1
abundance: .
j_gene: TRBJ2-7
CDR3nt: TGCGCCAGCAGTGGGGACGGTAGGACTACTCCCTACGAGCAGTACTTC
CDR3aa: CASSGDGRTTPYEQYF

d_gene: .
v_gene: TRBV11-2
abundance: .
j_gene: TRBJ1-4
CDR3nt: TGTGCCAGCAGTCGTTTGAGGGAAAAACTGTTTTTT
CDR3aa: CASSRLREKLFF

d_gene: TRBD1
v_gene: TRBV5-6
abundance: .
j_gene: TRBJ1-1
CDR3nt: TGTGCCAGCAGCCGGAGACAGGGCCTGAACACTGAAGCTTTCTTT
CDR3aa: CASSRRQGLNTEAFF

d_gene: TRBD2
v_gene: TRBV27
abundance: .
j_gene: TRBJ2-7
CDR3nt: TGTGCCAGCAGTTTATGGGTAGCGGGAGTTACCTACGAGCAGTACTTC
CDR3aa: CASSLWVAGVTYEQYF

d_gene: TRBD1
v_gene: TRBV18
abundance: .
j_gene: TRBJ2-5
CDR3nt: TGTGCCAGTGTGGCAGGGACAGGGGAAGGGAAGACCCAGTACTTC
CDR3aa: CASVAGTGEGKTQYF

d_gene: TRBD1
v_gene: TRBV30
abundance: .
j_gene: TRBJ1-5
CDR3nt: TGTGCCTGGGTTGGACAGGGGATAGGGCAGCCCCAGCATTTT
CDR3aa: CAWVGQGIGQPQHF

d_gene: .
v_gene: TRBV10-1
abundance: few
j_gene: TRBJ1-1
CDR3nt: TGCGCCAGCAGTGAGTCGATCGGGGGGTTTGAAGCTTTCTTT
CDR3aa: CASSESIGGFEAFF

d_gene: TRBD1
v_gene: TRBV30
abundance: .
j_gene: TRBJ2-2
CDR3nt: TGTGCCTGGCGACAGGGGGCGATAACCGGGGAGCTGTTTTTT
CDR3aa: CAWRQGAITGELFF

d_gene: .
v_gene: TRBV4-1
abundance: .
j_gene: TRBJ1-2
CDR3nt: TGCGCCAGCAGCCTCGGGACTTCGGCTGGCTACACCTTC
CDR3aa: CASSLGTSAGYTF

d_gene: TRBD1
v_gene: TRBV28
abundance: .
j_gene: TRBJ1-2
CDR3nt: TGTGCCAGCAGTTTGACAGGGGCGAACTATGGCTACACCTTC
CDR3aa: CASSLTGANYGYTF

d_gene: TRBD2
v_gene: TRBV19
abundance: once
j_gene: TRBJ2-1
CDR3nt: TGTGCCAGTAGTACCATACTAGCGGGAGGGCCAAGCAATGAGCAGTTCTTC
CDR3aa: CASSTILAGGPSNEQFF

d_gene: TRBD2
v_gene: TRBV30
abundance: .
j_gene: TRBJ2-7
CDR3nt: TGTGCCTGGACCCCGTGGGAGCGGGAGGTTTGGTCGCCCGAGCAGTACTTC
CDR3aa: CAWTPWEREVWSPEQYF

d_gene: .
v_gene: TRBV5-1
abundance: .
j_gene: TRBJ1-1
CDR3nt: TGCGCCAGCAGCTTGGATAGGGGGACGGAAGCTTTCTTT
CDR3aa: CASSLDRGTEAFF

d_gene: TRBD2
v_gene: TRBV24-1
abundance: .
j_gene: TRBJ2-1
CDR3nt: TGTGCCACCAGTGTTCTAGCGGGAGGGCTGAATGAGCAGTTCTTC
CDR3aa: CATSVLAGGLNEQFF

d_gene: .
v_gene: TRBV6-2/TRBV6-3
abundance: .
j_gene: TRBJ2-7
CDR3nt: TGTGCCAGCAGTTACGATCACCAGGGGTCATACTACGAGCAGTACTTC
CDR3aa: CASSYDHQGSYYEQYF

d_gene: .
v_gene: TRBV15
abundance: .
j_gene: TRBJ1-6
CDR3nt: TGTGCCACCAGCAGAGATCTACCAGGGGCAGGTTCACCCCTCCACTTT
CDR3aa: CATSRDLPGAGSPLHF

d_gene: .
v_gene: TRBV11-3
abundance: .
j_gene: TRBJ2-7
CDR3nt: TGTGCCAGCACCCGTCAGGGGTACGAGCAGTACTTC
CDR3aa: CASTRQGYEQYF

d_gene: .
v_gene: TRBV4-3
abundance: once
j_gene: TRBJ2-1
CDR3nt: TGCGCCAGCAGCCACAGCGTCGGAGACAATGAGCAGTTCTTC
CDR3aa: CASSHSVGDNEQFF

d_gene: .
v_gene: TRBV2
abundance: few
j_gene: TRBJ2-3
CDR3nt: TGTGCCATCGCAAGGGGGTTCGGCACAGATACGCAGTATTTT
CDR3aa: CAIARGFGTDTQYF

d_gene: TRBD2
v_gene: TRBV30
abundance: .
j_gene: TRBJ2-1
CDR3nt: TGTGCCGGGAATAGCGGGGGCCTATACAATGAGCAGTTCTTC
CDR3aa: CAGNSGGLYNEQFF

d_gene: TRBD1
v_gene: TRBV6-5
abundance: .
j_gene: TRBJ1-4
CDR3nt: TGTGCCAGCAGCTCGGGACAGGAAAGGGAAAAACTGTTTTTT
CDR3aa: CASSSGQEREKLFF

d_gene: TRBD2
v_gene: TRBV30
abundance: few
j_gene: TRBJ2-7
CDR3nt: TGTGCCTGGACTAGCGGAGCTTACGAGCAGTACTTC
CDR3aa: CAWTSGAYEQYF

d_gene: TRBD1
v_gene: TRBV7-2
abundance: .
j_gene: TRBJ1-1
CDR3nt: TGTGCCAGCAGCCTGGACAGGGCGTACGCTGAAGCTTTCTTT
CDR3aa: CASSLDRAYAEAFF

d_gene: TRBD1
v_gene: TRBV5-1
abundance: .
j_gene: TRBJ1-2
CDR3nt: TGCGCCAGCAGCATCCGGACAGGGGTTATAGGAAACTATGGCTACACCTTC
CDR3aa: CASSIRTGVIGNYGYTF

d_gene: TRBD2
v_gene: TRBV19
abundance: few
j_gene: TRBJ2-5
CDR3nt: TGTGCCAGTACTAGGCGCCCGGGAGGGACCGGGGAGACCCAGTACTTC
CDR3aa: CASTRRPGGTGETQYF

d_gene: .
v_gene: TRBV11-2
abundance: .
j_gene: TRBJ2-1
CDR3nt: TGTGCCAGCAGCTTAGGAGGGGGAGGGAATGAGCAGTTCTTC
CDR3aa: CASSLGGGGNEQFF